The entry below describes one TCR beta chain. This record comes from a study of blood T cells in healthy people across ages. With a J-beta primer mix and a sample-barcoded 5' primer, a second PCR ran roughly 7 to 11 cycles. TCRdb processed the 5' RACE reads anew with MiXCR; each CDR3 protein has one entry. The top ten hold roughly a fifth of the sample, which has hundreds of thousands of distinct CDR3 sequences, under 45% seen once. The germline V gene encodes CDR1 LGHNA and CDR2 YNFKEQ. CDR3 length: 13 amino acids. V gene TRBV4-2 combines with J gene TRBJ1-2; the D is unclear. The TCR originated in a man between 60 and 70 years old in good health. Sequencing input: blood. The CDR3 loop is CAISRETFGGYTF. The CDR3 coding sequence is TGTGCGATCAGTAGGGAAACGTTTGGTGGCTACACCTTC.